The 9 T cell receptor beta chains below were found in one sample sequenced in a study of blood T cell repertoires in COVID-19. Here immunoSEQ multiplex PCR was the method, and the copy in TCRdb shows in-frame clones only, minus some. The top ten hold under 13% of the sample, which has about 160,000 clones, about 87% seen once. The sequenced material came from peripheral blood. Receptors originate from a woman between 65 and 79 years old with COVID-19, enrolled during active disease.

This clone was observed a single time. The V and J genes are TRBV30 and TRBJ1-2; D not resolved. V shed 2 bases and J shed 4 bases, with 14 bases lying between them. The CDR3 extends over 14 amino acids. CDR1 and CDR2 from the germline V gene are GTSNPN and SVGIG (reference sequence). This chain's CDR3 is CAWSLSGVGYGYTF. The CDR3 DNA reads TGTGCCTGGAGTCTCTCCGGAGTAGGCTATGGCTACACCTTC.

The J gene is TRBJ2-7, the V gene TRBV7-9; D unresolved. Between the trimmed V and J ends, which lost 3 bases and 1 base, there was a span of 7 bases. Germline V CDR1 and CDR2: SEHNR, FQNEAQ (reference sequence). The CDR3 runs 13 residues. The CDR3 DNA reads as TGTGCCAGCAGCTTTGGCAGTTCCTACGAGCAGTACTTC. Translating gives CASSFGSSYEQYF.

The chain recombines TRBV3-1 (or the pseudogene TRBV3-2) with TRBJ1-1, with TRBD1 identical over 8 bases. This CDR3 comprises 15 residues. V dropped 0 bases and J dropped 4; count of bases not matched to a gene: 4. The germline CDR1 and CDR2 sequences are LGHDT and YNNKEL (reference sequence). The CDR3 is CASSQDAGGTTEAFF. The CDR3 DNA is TGTGCCAGCAGCCAAGACGCAGGGGGCACCACTGAAGCTTTCTTT.

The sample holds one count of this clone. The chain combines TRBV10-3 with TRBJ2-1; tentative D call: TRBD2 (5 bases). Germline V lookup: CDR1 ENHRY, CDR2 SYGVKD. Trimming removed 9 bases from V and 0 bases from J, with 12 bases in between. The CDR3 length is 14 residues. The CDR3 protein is CAMAGHSSYNEQFF. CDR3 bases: TGTGCCATGGCGGGCCACAGCTCCTACAATGAGCAGTTCTTC.

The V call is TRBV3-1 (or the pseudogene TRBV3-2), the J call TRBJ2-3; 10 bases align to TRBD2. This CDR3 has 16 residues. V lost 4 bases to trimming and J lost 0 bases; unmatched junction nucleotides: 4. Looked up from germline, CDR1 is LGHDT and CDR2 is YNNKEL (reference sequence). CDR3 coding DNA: TGTGCCAGCAGCCGAAGGACTAGCGGTAGCACAGATACGCAGTATTTT. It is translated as CASSRRTSGSTDTQYF.

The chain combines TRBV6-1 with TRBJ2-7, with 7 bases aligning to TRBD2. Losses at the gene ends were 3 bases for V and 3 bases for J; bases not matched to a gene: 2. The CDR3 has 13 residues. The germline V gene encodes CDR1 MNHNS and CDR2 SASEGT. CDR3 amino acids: CASSEWTSYEQYF. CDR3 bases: TGTGCCAGCAGTGAGTGGACTAGCTACGAGCAGTACTTC.

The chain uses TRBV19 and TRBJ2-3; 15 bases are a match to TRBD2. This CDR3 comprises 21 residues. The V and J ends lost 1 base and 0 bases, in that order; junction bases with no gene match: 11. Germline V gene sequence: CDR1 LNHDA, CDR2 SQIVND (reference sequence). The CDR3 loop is CASSIAPPGLAGGTSTDTQYF. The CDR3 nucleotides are TGTGCCAGTAGTATAGCACCCCCGGGACTAGCGGGGGGAACTAGCACAGATACGCAGTATTTT.

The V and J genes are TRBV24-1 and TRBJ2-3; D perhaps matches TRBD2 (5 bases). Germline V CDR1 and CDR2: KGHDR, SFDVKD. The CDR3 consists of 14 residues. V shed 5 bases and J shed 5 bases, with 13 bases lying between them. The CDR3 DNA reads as TGTGCCACCAGTGGTCCGGGAAGACTAGATACGCAGTATTTT. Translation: CATSGPGRLDTQYF.

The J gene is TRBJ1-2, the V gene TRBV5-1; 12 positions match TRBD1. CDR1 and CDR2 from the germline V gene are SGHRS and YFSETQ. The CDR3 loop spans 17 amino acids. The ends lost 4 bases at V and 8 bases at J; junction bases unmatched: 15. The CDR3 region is CASSPPPGQGAVGGYTF. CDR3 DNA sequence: TGCGCCAGCAGCCCACCTCCGGGACAGGGGGCGGTCGGCGGCTACACCTTC.